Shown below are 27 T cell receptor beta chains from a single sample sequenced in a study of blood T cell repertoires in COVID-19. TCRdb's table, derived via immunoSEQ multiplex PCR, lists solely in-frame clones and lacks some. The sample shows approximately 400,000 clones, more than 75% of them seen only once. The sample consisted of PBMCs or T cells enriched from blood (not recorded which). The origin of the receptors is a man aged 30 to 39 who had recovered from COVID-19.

This chain's CDR3 is CASSQGSWTVGETQYF. The CDR3 nucleotides read TGCGCCAGCAGCCAAGGTTCGTGGACAGTGGGAGAGACCCAGTACTTC. This chain connects TRBV4-1 to TRBJ2-5; D is perhaps TRBD1 (6 bases). CDR1 is MGHRA, CDR2 YSYEKL, per germline. The CDR3 contains 16 residues. V was clipped by 1 base and J by 4 bases, with 16 bases between them.

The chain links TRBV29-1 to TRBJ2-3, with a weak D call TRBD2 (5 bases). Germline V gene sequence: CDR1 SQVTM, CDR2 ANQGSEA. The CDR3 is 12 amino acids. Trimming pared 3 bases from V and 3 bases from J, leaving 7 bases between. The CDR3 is CSVDRDTDTQYF. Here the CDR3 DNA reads TGCAGCGTTGACCGGGATACAGATACGCAGTATTTT.

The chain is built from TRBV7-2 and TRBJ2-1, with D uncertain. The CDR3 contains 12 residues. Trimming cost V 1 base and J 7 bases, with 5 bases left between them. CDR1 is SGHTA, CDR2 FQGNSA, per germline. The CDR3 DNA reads TGTGCCAGCAGCTTAGATCGGAATGAGCAGTTCTTC. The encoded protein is CASSLDRNEQFF.

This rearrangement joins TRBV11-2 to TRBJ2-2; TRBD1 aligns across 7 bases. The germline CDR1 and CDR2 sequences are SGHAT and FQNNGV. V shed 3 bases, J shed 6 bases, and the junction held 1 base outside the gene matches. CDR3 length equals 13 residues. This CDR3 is CASSFDRAGELFF. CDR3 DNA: TGTGCCAGCAGCTTCGACAGGGCCGGGGAGCTGTTTTTT.

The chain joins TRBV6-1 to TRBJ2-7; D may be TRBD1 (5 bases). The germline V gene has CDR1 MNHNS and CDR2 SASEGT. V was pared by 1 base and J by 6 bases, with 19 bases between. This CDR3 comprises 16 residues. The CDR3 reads CASSEVPTPRVGEQYF. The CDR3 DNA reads TGTGCCAGCAGTGAAGTACCTACCCCCAGGGTAGGCGAGCAGTACTTC.

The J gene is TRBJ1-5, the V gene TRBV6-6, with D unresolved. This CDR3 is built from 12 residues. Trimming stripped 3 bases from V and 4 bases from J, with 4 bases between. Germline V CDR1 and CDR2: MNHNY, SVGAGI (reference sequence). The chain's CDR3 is CASSYLNQPQHF. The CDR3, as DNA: TGTGCCAGCAGTTATCTGAATCAGCCCCAGCATTTT.

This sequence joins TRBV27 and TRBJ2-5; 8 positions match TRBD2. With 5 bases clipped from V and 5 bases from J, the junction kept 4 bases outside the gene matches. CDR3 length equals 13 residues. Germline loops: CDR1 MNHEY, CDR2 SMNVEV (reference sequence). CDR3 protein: CASSRTSHETQYF. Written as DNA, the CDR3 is TGTGCCAGCAGTCGGACTAGCCATGAGACCCAGTACTTC.

This CDR3 is CASSHQGAVNTEAFF. The CDR3 nucleotides read TGTGCCAGCAGCCACCAGGGGGCCGTGAACACTGAAGCTTTCTTT. This chain joins TRBV3-1 (or the pseudogene TRBV3-2) and TRBJ1-1; 8 nucleotides line up with TRBD1. The J segment lost 0 bases and the V segment lost 3 bases, leaving 3 bases of the junction unmatched. CDR1 is LGHDT, CDR2 YNNKEL, per germline (reference sequence). CDR3 length: 15 amino acids.

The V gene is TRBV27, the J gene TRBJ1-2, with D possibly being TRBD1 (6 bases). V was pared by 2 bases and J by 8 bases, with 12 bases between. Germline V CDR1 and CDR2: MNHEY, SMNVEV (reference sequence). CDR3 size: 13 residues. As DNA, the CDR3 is TGTGCCAGCAGTTTACAGGGGTGGGGAGGCTACACCTTC. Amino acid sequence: CASSLQGWGGYTF.

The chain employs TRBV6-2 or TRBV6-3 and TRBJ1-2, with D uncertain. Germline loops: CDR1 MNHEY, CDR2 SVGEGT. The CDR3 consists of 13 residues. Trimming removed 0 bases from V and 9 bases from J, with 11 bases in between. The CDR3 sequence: CASSYSEPIRYTF. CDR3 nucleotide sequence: TGTGCCAGCAGTTACTCGGAGCCAATCCGCTACACCTTC.

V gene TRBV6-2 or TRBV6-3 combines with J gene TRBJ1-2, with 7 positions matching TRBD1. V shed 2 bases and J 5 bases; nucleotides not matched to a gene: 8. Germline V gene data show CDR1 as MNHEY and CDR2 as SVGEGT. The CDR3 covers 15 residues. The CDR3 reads CASSYADRAFYGYTF. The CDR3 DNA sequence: TGTGCCAGCAGTTACGCTGACAGGGCCTTTTATGGCTACACCTTC.

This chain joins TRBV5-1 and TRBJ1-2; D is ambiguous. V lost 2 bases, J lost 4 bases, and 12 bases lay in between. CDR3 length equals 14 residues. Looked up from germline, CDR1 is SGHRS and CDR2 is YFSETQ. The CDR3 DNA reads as TGCGCCAGCAGCTTAGATGGCCATCTCTATGGCTACACCTTC. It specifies CASSLDGHLYGYTF.

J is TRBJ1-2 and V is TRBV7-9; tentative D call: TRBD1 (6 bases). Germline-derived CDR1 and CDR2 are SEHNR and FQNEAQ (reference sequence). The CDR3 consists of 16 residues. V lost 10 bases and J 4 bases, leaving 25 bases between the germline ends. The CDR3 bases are TGTGCCACCAACCTTGGCGGACAGAGCCAGGGCTATGGCTACACCTTC. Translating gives CATNLGGQSQGYGYTF.

This chain's CDR3 is CASSLGVNYNTDTQYF. CDR3 nucleotides: TGTGCCAGCAGCTTAGGAGTAAACTACAACACAGATACGCAGTATTTT. The chain combines TRBV7-2 with TRBJ2-3; unclear D gene. Germline assignment: CDR1 SGHTA and CDR2 FQGNSA. Trimming removed 1 base from V and 2 bases from J, with 13 bases in between. There are 16 residues in the CDR3.

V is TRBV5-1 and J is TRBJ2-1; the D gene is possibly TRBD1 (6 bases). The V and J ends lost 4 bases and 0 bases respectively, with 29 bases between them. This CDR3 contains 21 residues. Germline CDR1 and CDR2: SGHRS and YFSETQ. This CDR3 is CASSPTNGRDMFYSSYNEQFF. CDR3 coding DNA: TGCGCCAGCAGCCCGACGAATGGCCGGGACATGTTCTATAGCTCCTACAATGAGCAGTTCTTC.

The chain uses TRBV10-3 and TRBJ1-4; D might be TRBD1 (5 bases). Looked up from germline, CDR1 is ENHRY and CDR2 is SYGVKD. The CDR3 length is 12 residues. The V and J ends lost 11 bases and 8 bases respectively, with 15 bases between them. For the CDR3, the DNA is TGTGCCGTACAGGACGGAGCGGAAAAACTGTTTTTT. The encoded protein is CAVQDGAEKLFF.

Here the CDR3 reads CASSSPGGYQPQHF. The CDR3 coding sequence is TGTGCCAGCAGCTCCCCAGGGGGGTATCAGCCCCAGCATTTT. The chain couples TRBV6-9 to TRBJ1-5, with TRBD1 identical over 7 bases. The CDR3 length is 14 residues. J gave up 5 bases and V 6 bases, and 7 bases lay outside the gene matches. Germline assignment: CDR1 MNHGY and CDR2 SVAAGI.

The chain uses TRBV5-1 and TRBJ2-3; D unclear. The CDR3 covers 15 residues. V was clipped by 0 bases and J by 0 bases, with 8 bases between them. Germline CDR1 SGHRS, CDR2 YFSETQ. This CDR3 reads CASSLDVLSTDTQYF. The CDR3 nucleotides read TGCGCCAGCAGCTTGGATGTCTTAAGCACAGATACGCAGTATTTT.

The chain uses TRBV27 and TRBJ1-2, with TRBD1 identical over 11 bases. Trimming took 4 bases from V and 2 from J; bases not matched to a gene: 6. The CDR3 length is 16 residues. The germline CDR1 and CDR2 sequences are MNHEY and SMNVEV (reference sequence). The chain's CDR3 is CASSSLGTGGNYGYTF. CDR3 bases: TGTGCCAGCAGTTCTCTTGGGACAGGGGGGAACTATGGCTACACCTTC.

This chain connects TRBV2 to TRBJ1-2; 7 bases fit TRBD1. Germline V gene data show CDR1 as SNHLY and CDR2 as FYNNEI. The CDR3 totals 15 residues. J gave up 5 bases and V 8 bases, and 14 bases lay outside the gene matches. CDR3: CASGGRGTEGYGYTF. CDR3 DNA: TGTGCCAGCGGGGGGAGAGGGACAGAGGGTTATGGCTACACCTTC.

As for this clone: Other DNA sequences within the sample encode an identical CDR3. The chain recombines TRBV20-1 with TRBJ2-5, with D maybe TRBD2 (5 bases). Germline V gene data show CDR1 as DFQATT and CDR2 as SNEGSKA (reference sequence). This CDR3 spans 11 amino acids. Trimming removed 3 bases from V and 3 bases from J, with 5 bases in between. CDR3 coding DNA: TGCAGTGCTAGGCGGGAAGAGACCCAGTACTTC. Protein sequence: CSARREETQYF.

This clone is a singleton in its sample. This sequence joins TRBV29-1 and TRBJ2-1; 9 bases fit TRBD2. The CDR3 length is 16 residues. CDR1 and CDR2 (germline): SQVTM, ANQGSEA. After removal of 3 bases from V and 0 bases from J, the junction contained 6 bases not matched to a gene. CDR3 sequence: CSVDPAGGSSYNEQFF. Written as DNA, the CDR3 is TGCAGCGTTGATCCAGCGGGGGGTAGCTCCTACAATGAGCAGTTCTTC.

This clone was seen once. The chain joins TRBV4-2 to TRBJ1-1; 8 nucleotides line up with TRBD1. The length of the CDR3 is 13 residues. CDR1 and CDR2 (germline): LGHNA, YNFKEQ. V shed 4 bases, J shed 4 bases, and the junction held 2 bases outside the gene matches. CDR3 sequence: CASSPGTGTEAFF. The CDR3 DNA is TGTGCCAGCAGCCCGGGGACAGGCACTGAAGCTTTCTTT.

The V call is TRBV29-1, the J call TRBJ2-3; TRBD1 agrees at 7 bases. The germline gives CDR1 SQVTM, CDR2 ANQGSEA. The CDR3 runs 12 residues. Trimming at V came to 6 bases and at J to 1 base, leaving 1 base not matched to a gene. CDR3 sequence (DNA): TGCAGCGTCGGACAGGGCACAGATACGCAGTATTTT. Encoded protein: CSVGQGTDTQYF.

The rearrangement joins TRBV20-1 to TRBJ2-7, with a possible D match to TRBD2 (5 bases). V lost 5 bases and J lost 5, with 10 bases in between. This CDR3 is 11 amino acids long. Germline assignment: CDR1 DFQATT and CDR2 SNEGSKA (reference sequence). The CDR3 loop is CSAEGLDEQYF. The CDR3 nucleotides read TGCAGTGCTGAGGGTCTGGACGAGCAGTACTTC.

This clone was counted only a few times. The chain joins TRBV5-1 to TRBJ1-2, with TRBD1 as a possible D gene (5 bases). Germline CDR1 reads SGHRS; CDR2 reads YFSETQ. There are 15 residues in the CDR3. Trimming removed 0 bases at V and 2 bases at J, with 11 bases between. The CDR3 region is CASSLGAAGNYGYTF. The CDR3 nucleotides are TGCGCCAGCAGCTTGGGGGCCGCAGGGAACTATGGCTACACCTTC.

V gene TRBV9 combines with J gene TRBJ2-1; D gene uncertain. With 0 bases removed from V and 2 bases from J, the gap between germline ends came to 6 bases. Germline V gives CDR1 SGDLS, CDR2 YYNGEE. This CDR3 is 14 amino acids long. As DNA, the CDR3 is TGTGCCAGCAGCGTAGTTGGCACCTACAATGAGCAGTTCTTC. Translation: CASSVVGTYNEQFF.